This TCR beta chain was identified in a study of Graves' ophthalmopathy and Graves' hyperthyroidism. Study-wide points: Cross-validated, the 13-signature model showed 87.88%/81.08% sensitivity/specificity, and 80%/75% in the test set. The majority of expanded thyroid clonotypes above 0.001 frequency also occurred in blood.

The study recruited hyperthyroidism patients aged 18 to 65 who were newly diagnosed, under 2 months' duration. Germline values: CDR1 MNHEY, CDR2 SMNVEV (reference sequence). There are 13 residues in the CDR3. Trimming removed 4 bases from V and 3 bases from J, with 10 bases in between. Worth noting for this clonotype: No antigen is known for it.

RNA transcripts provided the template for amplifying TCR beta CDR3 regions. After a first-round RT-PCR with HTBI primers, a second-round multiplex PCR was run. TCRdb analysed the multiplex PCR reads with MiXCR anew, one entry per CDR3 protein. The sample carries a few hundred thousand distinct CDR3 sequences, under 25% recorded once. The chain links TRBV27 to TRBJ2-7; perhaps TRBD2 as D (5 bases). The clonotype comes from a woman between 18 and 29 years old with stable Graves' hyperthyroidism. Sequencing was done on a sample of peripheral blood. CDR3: CASSSGSNYEQYF. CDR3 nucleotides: TGTGCCAGCAGTTCGGGGTCTAACTACGAGCAGTACTTC.